These T cell receptor beta chains were read from a single sample in a study of T cells in Graves' hyperthyroidism and ophthalmopathy. TCRdb redid the calling of the multiplex PCR reads with MiXCR, one entry per CDR3 protein. The table shows 200,000 to 250,000 distinct CDR3 sequences, with 15% to 20% occurring only once. The sequenced sample consisted of blood. The source is a woman between 18 and 29 years old with Graves' ophthalmopathy. Each CDR3 is given with its conserved first and last residue. Each record gives: V gene, J gene, clone size, D gene, CDR3 DNA, CDR3 protein. A D gene is named only where the DNA matches it firmly. Clone size appears in some rows only: once, few, many, or a class for an expanded clone.

v_gene: TRBV4-1; j_gene: TRBJ2-1; abundance: few; d_gene: .; CDR3nt: TGCGCCAGCAGCCAGGGCCCGGGCAATGAGCAGTTCTTC; CDR3aa: CASSQGPGNEQFF
v_gene: TRBV12-3/TRBV12-4; j_gene: TRBJ1-1; abundance: many; d_gene: .; CDR3nt: TGTGCCAGCCGCCGGGGACCGGTGAACACTGAAGCTTTCTTT; CDR3aa: CASRRGPVNTEAFF
v_gene: TRBV7-9; j_gene: TRBJ2-1; abundance: many; d_gene: TRBD2; CDR3nt: TGTGCCAGCAGCTGGGGTAGCGGGAGCTATGAGCAGTTCTTC; CDR3aa: CASSWGSGSYEQFF
v_gene: TRBV28; j_gene: TRBJ2-3; abundance: many; d_gene: .; CDR3nt: TGTGCCAGCAGTCAGACTCCTAGCACAGATACGCAGTATTTT; CDR3aa: CASSQTPSTDTQYF
v_gene: TRBV6-2/TRBV6-3; j_gene: TRBJ2-2; abundance: .; d_gene: TRBD1; CDR3nt: TGTGCCAGCAGCTCCCACGGGACAGGTAACACCGGGGAGCTGTTTTTT; CDR3aa: CASSSHGTGNTGELFF
v_gene: TRBV4-3; j_gene: TRBJ2-5; abundance: many; d_gene: TRBD2; CDR3nt: TGCGCCAGCAGCCGTGGGACTAGCGGGGGAGAGACCCAGTACTTC; CDR3aa: CASSRGTSGGETQYF
v_gene: TRBV10-1; j_gene: TRBJ2-3; abundance: .; d_gene: .; CDR3nt: TGCGCCAGCAGTGAGCTTTCGGGGGCGGCAGATACGCAGTATTTT; CDR3aa: CASSELSGAADTQYF
v_gene: TRBV29-1; j_gene: TRBJ1-1; abundance: .; d_gene: .; CDR3nt: TGCAGCGTTGGGTCTCTTGTTCCCCTAATGAACACTGAAGCTTTCTTT; CDR3aa: CSVGSLVPLMNTEAFF
v_gene: TRBV7-9; j_gene: TRBJ2-1; abundance: many; d_gene: .; CDR3nt: TGTGCCAGCAGCTCACAGGGTTGGAATGAGCAGTTCTTC; CDR3aa: CASSSQGWNEQFF
v_gene: TRBV15; j_gene: TRBJ2-3; abundance: many; d_gene: .; CDR3nt: TGTGCCACCAGCAGAGATCGAAAACGGGGGGCTAGCACAGATACGCAGTATTTT; CDR3aa: CATSRDRKRGASTDTQYF
v_gene: TRBV4-2; j_gene: TRBJ2-5; abundance: many; d_gene: TRBD2; CDR3nt: TGTGCCAGCAGCCAAGATCCTAGCGGGAGACAAGAGACCCAGTACTTC; CDR3aa: CASSQDPSGRQETQYF
v_gene: TRBV24-1; j_gene: TRBJ2-1; abundance: many; d_gene: TRBD2; CDR3nt: TGTGCCACCAGTCTAGCGGGAGGCCCGGATGAGCAGTTCTTC; CDR3aa: CATSLAGGPDEQFF
v_gene: TRBV20-1; j_gene: TRBJ2-2; abundance: many; d_gene: .; CDR3nt: TGCAGTGCTAGTAATAGGGACACCGGGGAGCTGTTTTTT; CDR3aa: CSASNRDTGELFF
v_gene: TRBV15; j_gene: TRBJ2-5; abundance: many; d_gene: .; CDR3nt: TGTGCCACCAGCAGGGATGGCAAGTACCAAGAGACCCAGTACTTC; CDR3aa: CATSRDGKYQETQYF
v_gene: TRBV24-1; j_gene: TRBJ2-3; abundance: many; d_gene: TRBD2; CDR3nt: TGTGCCACCGCCGGGGGGGCAACAGATACGCAGTATTTT; CDR3aa: CATAGGATDTQYF
v_gene: TRBV19; j_gene: TRBJ2-1; abundance: .; d_gene: .; CDR3nt: TGTGCCAGTAGTATAGTCCAGGACAACAATGAGCAGTTCTTC; CDR3aa: CASSIVQDNNEQFF